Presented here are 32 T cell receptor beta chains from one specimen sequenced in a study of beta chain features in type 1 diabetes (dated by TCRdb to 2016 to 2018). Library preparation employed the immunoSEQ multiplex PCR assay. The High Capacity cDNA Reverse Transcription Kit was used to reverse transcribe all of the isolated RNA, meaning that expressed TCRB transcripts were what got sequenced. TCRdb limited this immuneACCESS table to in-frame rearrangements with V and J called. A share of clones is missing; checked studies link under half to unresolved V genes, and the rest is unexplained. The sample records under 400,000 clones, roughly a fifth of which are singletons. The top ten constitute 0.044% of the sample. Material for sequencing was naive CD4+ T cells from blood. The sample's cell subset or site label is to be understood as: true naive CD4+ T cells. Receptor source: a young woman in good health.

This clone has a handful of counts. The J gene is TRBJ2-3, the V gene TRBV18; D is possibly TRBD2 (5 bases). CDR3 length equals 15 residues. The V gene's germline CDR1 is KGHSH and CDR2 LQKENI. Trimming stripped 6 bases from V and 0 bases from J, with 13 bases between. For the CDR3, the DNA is TGTGCCAGCTCCCCGAGGAGCGGTAGCACAGATACGCAGTATTTT. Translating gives CASSPRSGSTDTQYF.

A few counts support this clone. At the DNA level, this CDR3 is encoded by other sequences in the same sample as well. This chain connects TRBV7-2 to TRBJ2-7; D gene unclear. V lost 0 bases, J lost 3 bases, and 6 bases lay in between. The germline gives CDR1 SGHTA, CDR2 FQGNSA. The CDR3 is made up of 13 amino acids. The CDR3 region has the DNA TGTGCCAGCAGCTTAGCTTCGAGCTACGAGCAGTACTTC. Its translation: CASSLASSYEQYF.

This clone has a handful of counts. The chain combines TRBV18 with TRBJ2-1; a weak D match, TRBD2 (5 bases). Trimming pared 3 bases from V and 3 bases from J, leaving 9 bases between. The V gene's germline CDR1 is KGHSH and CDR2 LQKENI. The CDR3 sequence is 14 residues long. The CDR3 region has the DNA TGTGCCAGCTCACCCAACGGGGTCTACAATGAGCAGTTCTTC. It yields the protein CASSPNGVYNEQFF.

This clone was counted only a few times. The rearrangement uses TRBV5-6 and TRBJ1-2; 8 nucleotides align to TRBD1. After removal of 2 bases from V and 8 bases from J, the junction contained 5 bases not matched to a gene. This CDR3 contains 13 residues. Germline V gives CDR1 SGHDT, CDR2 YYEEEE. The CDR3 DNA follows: TGTGCCAGCAGCTTAACGGACAGGGAGGGCTACACCTTC. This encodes CASSLTDREGYTF.

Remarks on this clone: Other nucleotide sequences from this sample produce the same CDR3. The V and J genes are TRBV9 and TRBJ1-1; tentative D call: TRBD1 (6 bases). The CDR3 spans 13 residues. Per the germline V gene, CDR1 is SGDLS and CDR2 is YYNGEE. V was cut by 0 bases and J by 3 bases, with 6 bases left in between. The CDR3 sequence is CASSVAGDTEAFF. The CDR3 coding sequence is TGTGCCAGCAGCGTAGCAGGGGACACTGAAGCTTTCTTT. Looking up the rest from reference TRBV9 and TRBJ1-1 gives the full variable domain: DSGVTQTPKHLITATGQRVTLRCSPRSGDLSVYWYQQSLDQGLQFLIQYYNGEERAKGNILERFSAQQFPDLHSELNLSSLELGDSALYFCASSVAGDTEAFFGQGTRLTVV.

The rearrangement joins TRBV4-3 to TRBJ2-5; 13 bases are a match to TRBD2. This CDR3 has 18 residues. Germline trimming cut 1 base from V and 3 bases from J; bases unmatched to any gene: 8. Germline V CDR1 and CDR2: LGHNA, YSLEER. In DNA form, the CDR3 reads TGCGCCAGCAGCCAAGGGGCAGCCGGGACTAGCGGGGAAGAGACCCAGTACTTC. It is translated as CASSQGAAGTSGEETQYF.

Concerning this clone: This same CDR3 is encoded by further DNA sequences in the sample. The CDR3 reads CSVEGQMNTEAFF. DNA for the CDR3: TGCAGCGTTGAGGGACAGATGAACACTGAAGCTTTCTTT. The chain links TRBV29-1 to TRBJ1-1, with TRBD1 matching over 7 bases. V lost 3 bases to trimming and J lost 0 bases; unmatched junction nucleotides: 1. From germline, CDR1 is SQVTM and CDR2 ANQGSEA. This CDR3 comprises 13 residues. The variable domain in full, with the rest retrieved from reference TRBV29-1 and TRBJ1-1, is SAVISQKPSRDICQRGTSLTIQCQVDSQVTMMFWYRQQPGQSLTLIATANQGSEATYESGFVIDKFPISRPNLTFSTLTVSNMSPEDSSIYLCSVEGQMNTEAFFGQGTRLTVV.

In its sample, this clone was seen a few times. CDR3 region: CASAQGLAIEQFF. CDR3 DNA sequence: TGTGCCAGCGCCCAGGGACTAGCCATCGAGCAGTTCTTC. J is TRBJ2-1 and V is TRBV5-4; 9 positions match TRBD2. J lost 10 bases, V lost 7 bases, and 9 bases had no gene match. The CDR3 extends over 13 amino acids. From germline, CDR1 is SGHNT and CDR2 YYREEE (reference sequence).

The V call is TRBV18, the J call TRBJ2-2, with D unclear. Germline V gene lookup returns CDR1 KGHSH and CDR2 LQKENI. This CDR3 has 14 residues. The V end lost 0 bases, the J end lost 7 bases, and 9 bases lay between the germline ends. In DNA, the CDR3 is TGTGCCAGCTCACCACCGAGCGTTAACGGGGAGCTGTTTTTT. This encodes CASSPPSVNGELFF.

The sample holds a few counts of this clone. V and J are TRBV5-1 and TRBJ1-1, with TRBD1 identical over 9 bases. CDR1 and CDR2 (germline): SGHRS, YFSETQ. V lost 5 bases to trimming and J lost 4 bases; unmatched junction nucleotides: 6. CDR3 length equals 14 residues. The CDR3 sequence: CASRFWGQGTEAFF. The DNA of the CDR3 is TGCGCCAGCAGATTTTGGGGACAGGGCACTGAAGCTTTCTTT.

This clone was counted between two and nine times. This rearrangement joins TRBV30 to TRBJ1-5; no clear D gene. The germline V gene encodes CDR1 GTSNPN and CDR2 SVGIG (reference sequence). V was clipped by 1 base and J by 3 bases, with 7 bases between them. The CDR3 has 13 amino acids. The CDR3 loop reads CAWSEQYNQPQHF. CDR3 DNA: TGTGCCTGGAGTGAACAGTACAATCAGCCCCAGCATTTT.

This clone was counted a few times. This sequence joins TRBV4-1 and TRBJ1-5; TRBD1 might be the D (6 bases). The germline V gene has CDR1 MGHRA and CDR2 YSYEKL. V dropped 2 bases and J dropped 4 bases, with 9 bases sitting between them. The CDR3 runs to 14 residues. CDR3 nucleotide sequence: TGCGCCAGCAGCCAACCCACAGGGAATCAGCCCCAGCATTTT. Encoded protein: CASSQPTGNQPQHF.

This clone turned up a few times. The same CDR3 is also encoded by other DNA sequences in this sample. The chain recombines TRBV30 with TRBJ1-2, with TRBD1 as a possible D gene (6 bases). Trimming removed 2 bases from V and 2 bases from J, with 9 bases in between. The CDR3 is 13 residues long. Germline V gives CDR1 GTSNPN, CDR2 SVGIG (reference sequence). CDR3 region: CAWSSGDNYGYTF. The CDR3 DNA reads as TGTGCCTGGAGTTCAGGGGACAACTATGGCTACACCTTC.

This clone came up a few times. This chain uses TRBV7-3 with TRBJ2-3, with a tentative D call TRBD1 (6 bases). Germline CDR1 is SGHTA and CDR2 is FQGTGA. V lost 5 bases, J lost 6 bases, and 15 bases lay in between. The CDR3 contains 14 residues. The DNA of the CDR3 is TGTGCCAGCAGCCACGAACCAGGGGCGGATACGCAGTATTTT. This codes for CASSHEPGADTQYF.

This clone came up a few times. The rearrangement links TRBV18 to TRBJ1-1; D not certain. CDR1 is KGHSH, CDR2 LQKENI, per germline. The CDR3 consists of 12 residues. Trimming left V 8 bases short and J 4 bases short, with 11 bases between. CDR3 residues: CASGGMSTEAFF. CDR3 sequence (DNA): TGTGCCAGCGGAGGGATGAGCACTGAAGCTTTCTTT.

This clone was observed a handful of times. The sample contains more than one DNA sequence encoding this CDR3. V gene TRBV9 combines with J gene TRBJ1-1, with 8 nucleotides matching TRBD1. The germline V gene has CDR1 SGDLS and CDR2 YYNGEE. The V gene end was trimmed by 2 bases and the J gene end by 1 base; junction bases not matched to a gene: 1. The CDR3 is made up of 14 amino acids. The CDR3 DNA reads TGTGCCAGCAGCGTTGGACAGGGGAACACTGAAGCTTTCTTT. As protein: CASSVGQGNTEAFF. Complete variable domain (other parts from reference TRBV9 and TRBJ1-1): DSGVTQTPKHLITATGQRVTLRCSPRSGDLSVYWYQQSLDQGLQFLIQYYNGEERAKGNILERFSAQQFPDLHSELNLSSLELGDSALYFCASSVGQGNTEAFFGQGTRLTVV.

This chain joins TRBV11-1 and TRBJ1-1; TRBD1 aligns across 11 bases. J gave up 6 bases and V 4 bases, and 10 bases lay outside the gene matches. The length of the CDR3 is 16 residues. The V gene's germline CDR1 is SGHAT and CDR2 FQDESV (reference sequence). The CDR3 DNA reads TGTGCCAGCAGCTCCCTCCCCGGGACAGGGGGATCTGAAGCTTTCTTT. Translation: CASSSLPGTGGSEAFF.

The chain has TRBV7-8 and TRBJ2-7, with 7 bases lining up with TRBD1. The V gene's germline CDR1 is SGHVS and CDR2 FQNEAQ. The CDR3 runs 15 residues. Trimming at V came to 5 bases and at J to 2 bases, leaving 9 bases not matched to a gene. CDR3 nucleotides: TGTGCCAGCAGCCCGGACAGGTTTCGGCCCTACGAGCAGTACTTC. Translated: CASSPDRFRPYEQYF.

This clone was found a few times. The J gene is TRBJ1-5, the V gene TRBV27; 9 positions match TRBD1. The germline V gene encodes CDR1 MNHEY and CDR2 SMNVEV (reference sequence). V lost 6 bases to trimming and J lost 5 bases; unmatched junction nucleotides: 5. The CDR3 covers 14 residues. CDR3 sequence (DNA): TGTGCCAGCAGAACGGGACAGGGAGATCAGCCCCAGCATTTT. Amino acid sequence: CASRTGQGDQPQHF.

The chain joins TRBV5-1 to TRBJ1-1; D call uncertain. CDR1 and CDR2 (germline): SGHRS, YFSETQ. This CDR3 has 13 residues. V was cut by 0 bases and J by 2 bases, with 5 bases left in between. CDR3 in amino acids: CASSLGLNTEAFF. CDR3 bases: TGCGCCAGCAGCTTGGGACTAAACACTGAAGCTTTCTTT.

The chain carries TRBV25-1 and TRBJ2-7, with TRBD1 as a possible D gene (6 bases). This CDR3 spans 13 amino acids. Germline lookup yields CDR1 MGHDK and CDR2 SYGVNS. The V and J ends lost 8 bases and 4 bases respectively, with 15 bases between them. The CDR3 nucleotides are TGTGCCAGCGTTTCGGACAGTTCTTACGAGCAGTACTTC. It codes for CASVSDSSYEQYF.

The CDR3 sequence: CASSTGGSNEAFF. DNA for the CDR3: TGTGCCAGCAGCACAGGGGGCTCCAATGAAGCTTTCTTT. The chain has TRBV5-4 and TRBJ1-1; 9 bases line up with TRBD1. This CDR3 is 13 amino acids long. The germline V gene encodes CDR1 SGHNT and CDR2 YYREEE (reference sequence). The ends lost 4 bases at V and 7 bases at J; junction bases unmatched: 5.

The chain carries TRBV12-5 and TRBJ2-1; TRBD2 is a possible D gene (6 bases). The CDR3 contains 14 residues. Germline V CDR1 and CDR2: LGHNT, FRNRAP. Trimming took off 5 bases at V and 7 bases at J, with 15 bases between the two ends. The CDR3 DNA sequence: TGTGCTAGTGGTCAAGGCGGGATGTGGAATGAGCAGTTCTTC. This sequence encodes CASGQGGMWNEQFF.

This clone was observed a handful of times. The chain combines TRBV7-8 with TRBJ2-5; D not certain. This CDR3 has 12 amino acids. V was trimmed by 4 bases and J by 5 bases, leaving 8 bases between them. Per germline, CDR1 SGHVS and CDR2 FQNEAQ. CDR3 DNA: TGTGCCAGCAGCTCCCCCCGGGAGACCCAGTACTTC. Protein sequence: CASSSPRETQYF. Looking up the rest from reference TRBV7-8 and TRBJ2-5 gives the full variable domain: GAGVSQSPRYKVAKRGQDVALRCDPISGHVSLFWYQQALGQGPEFLTYFQNEAQLDKSGLPSDRFFAERPEGSVSTLKIQRTQQEDSAVYLCASSSPRETQYFGPGTRLLVL.

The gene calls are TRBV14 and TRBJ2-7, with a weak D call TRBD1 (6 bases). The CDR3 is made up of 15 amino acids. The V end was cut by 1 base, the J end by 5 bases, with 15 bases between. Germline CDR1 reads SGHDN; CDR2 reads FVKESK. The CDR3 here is CASSQVHTGTHEQYF. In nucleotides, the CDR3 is TGTGCCAGCAGCCAAGTACACACAGGGACGCACGAGCAGTACTTC.

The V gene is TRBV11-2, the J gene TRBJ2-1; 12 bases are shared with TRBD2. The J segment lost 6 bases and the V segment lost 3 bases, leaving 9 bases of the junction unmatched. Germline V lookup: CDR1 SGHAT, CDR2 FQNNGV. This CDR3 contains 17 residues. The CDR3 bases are TGTGCCAGCAGCTTCCGGACCTCTAGCGGGAGGGCCAATGAGCAGTTCTTC. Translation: CASSFRTSSGRANEQFF.

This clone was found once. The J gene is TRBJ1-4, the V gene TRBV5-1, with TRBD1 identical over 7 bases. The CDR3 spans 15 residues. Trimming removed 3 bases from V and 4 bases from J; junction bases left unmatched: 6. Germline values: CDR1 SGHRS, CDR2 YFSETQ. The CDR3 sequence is CASSSATGSNEKLFF. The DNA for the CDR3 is TGCGCCAGCAGCTCGGCGACAGGGAGTAATGAAAAACTGTTTTTT.

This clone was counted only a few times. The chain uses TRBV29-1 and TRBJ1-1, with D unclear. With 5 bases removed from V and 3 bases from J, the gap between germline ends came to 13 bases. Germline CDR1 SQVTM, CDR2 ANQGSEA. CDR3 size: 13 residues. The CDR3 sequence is CSVSRLTDTEAFF. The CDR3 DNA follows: TGCAGCGTTTCGCGGCTTACGGACACTGAAGCTTTCTTT.

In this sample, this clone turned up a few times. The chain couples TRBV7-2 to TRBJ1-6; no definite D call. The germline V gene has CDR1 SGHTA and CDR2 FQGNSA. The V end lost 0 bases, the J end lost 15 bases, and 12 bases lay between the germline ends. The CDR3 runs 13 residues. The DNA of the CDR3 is TGTGCCAGCAGCTTAGCTGGTACAGATCTCCTCCACTTT. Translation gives CASSLAGTDLLHF. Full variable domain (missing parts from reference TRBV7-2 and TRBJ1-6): GAGVSQSPSNKVTEKGKDVELRCDPISGHTALYWYRQSLGQGLEFLIYFQGNSAPDKSGLPSDRFSAERTGGSVSTLTIQRTQQEDSAVYLCASSLAGTDLLHFGNGTRLTVT.

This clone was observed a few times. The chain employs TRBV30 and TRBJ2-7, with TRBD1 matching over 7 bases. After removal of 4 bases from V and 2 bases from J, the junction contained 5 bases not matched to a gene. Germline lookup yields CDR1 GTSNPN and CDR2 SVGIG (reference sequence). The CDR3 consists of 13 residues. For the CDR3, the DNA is TGTGCCTGGAACAGGGGTTCTACCTACGAGCAGTACTTC. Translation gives CAWNRGSTYEQYF.

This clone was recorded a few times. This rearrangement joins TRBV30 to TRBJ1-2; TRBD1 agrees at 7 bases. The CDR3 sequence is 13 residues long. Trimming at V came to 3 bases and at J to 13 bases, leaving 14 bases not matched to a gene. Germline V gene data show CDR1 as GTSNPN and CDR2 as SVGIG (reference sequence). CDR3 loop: CAWRATGAPRATF. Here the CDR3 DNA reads TGTGCCTGGAGGGCCACAGGGGCCCCCCGGGCCACCTTC.

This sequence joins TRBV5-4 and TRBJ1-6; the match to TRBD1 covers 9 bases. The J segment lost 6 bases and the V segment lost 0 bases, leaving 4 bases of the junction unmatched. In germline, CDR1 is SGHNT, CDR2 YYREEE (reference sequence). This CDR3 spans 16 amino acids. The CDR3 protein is CASSLGSGQGNSPLHF. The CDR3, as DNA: TGTGCCAGCAGCTTGGGATCGGGACAGGGTAATTCACCCCTCCACTTT.